These 7 T cell receptor beta chains came from one sample sequenced in a study of tumor-infiltrating lymphocytes in primary liver carcinoma. The source material, roughly 18-31 mg of unsorted bulk tissue, was used to co-extract RNA and DNA. Synthesis of TCR beta cDNA was carried out from 500 ng total RNA with a constant-region primer. It was through three nested multiplex PCR rounds of slightly modified ARM-PCR that TCR beta libraries arose. Investigators reported that the first two PCR rounds, at 10 cycles each, used TRBV1-TRBV30 forward primers with a C-beta reverse primer. TCRdb re-called the multiplex PCR reads with MiXCR, one entry per CDR3 protein. The sample has some 46,000 distinct CDR3 sequences, around 80% seen once. Input material: tumor-adjacent normal liver tissue. The receptors derive from a woman aged 25 to 39 with primary liver carcinoma and hepatitis B virus infection.

The V gene is TRBV11-2, the J gene TRBJ2-2; D is ambiguous. The length of the CDR3 is 16 residues. Germline-derived CDR1 and CDR2 are SGHAT and FQNNGV. The CDR3 region is CVTSPDPQLDTGELFF. DNA for the CDR3: TGTGTCACCAGCCCCGATCCCCAATTGGACACCGGGGAGCTGTTTTTT.

As to this clonotype: One end of the junction varies from germline; a read error may be responsible. This chain uses TRBV11-2 with TRBJ2-1, with a weak D call TRBD1 (5 bases). This CDR3 spans 16 amino acids. Germline CDR1 and CDR2: SGHAT and FQNNGV. This CDR3 is CASSFQGYLSYNEQFF. The DNA for the CDR3 is TGTGCCAGTAGCTTTCAGGGCTACTTATCCTACAATGAGCAGTTCTTC. Full variable domain (outside the CDR3, taken from reference TRBV11-2 and TRBJ2-1): EAGVAQSPRYKIIEKRQSVAFWCNPISGHATLYWYQQILGQGPKLLIQFQNNGVVDDSQLPKDRFSAERLKGVDSTLKIQPAKLEDSAVYLCASSFQGYLSYNEQFFGPGTRLTVL.

Comments on this clonotype: The CDR3 ends on some other residue instead of the conserved phenylalanine or tryptophan, so this is likely a read error. This chain connects TRBV4-1 to TRBJ2-1; maybe TRBD1 (5 bases). Germline values: CDR1 MGHRA, CDR2 YSYEKL. This CDR3 is built from 13 residues. V was shortened by 3 bases and J by 12 bases, with 15 bases between the two germline ends. CDR3 residues: CASSHPGFDGQFL. The CDR3 bases are TGCGCCAGCAGCCACCCAGGGTTCGATGGGCAGTTCCTC.

The chain employs TRBV12-3 or TRBV12-4 and TRBJ2-1; the match to TRBD2 covers 7 bases. The ends lost 10 bases at V and 7 bases at J; junction bases unmatched: 22. The CDR3 spans 17 residues. The CDR3 here is CATCLGGQASGYNEQFF. The CDR3 DNA reads TGTGCCACCTGTCTGGGAGGGCAGGCTAGCGGTTATAATGAGCAGTTCTTC.

Details on this clonotype: Because the CDR3 is missing its conserved closing phenylalanine or tryptophan, this is likely a read error. The J gene is TRBJ2-3, the V gene TRBV6-4; 8 nucleotides match TRBD1. The CDR3 has 15 amino acids. Germline assignment: CDR1 MRHNA and CDR2 SNTAGT. CDR3: CVSSVGTGGGDTQYL. The CDR3 DNA sequence: TGTGTCAGCAGTGTTGGGACAGGTGGGGGAGATACGCAGTATCTT.

This rearrangement joins TRBV6-5 to TRBJ2-2, with a tentative D call TRBD2 (7 bases). The CDR3 runs to 16 residues. Germline V gene lookup returns CDR1 MNHEY and CDR2 SVGAGI. The V end was cut by 8 bases, the J end by 3 bases, with 19 bases between. The CDR3 DNA reads TGTGCCAGCTGTTCCTTGGGGGCGGGGGACACCGGGGAGCTGTTTTTT. It yields the protein CASCSLGAGDTGELFF.

This clonotype was found once. A much larger clone lies a single base off, so this may be a read error. CDR3 bases: TGTGCCACCATTGCCCCCCGACAGGCTACCTACGAGCAGTACTTC. Its translation is CATIAPRQATYEQYF. This chain connects TRBV6-2 or TRBV6-3 to TRBJ2-7, with D possibly TRBD1 on 6 matching bases. CDR3 length: 15 amino acids. Trimming took 10 bases from V and 2 from J, leaving 21 bases between them. The V gene's germline CDR1 is MNHEY and CDR2 SVGEGT.